The 5 T cell receptor beta chains below were found in one sample sequenced in a study of CD8 T cells in cerebrospinal fluid in Alzheimer's disease (dated by TCRdb to the early 2020s). Receptor amplification or capture employed 10x single-cell sequencing. TCRdb names NextSeq 550 as the instrument used. The reads went through TCRdb reprocessing, and each CDR3 protein sequence gets one entry with no DNA. This specimen's table enumerates 1,500 to 2,000 distinct CDR3 sequences. The ten largest clones represent 10% of the sample. Sequenced sample: cerebrospinal fluid. These receptors came from a human donor in good health.

By frequency, this clonotype registers medium-sized. The chain employs TRBV20-1 and TRBJ2-7. CDR1 and CDR2 (germline): DFQATT, SNEGSKA (reference sequence). The length of the CDR3 is 15 residues. The CDR3 loop is CSARDRKVARYEQYF.

This clonotype is labeled medium-sized based on frequency. V gene TRBV12-3 or TRBV12-4 combines with J gene TRBJ2-4; TCRdb outputs TRBD2, but without DNA this stays unchecked. CDR3 length: 15 residues. This CDR3 is CASSPGTSNGDIQYF.

In terms of frequency, this clonotype is medium-sized (0.01 to 0.1%). V and J are TRBV12-3 or TRBV12-4 and TRBJ1-1. This CDR3 has 13 residues. This CDR3 is CASSLGDYTEAFF.

By frequency, this clonotype is medium-sized. This chain links TRBV19 with TRBJ1-3; TCRdb picks TRBD1, but there is no DNA to check that call. This CDR3 is built from 17 residues. Germline CDR1 reads LNHDA; CDR2 reads SQIVND (reference sequence). The CDR3 sequence is CASSSEWTGGPGNTIYF.

This clonotype is labeled medium-sized based on frequency. The chain combines TRBV5-1 with TRBJ2-7. Germline-derived CDR1 and CDR2 are SGHRS and YFSETQ. This CDR3 has 13 residues. CDR3 protein: CASSVVGIHEQYF.